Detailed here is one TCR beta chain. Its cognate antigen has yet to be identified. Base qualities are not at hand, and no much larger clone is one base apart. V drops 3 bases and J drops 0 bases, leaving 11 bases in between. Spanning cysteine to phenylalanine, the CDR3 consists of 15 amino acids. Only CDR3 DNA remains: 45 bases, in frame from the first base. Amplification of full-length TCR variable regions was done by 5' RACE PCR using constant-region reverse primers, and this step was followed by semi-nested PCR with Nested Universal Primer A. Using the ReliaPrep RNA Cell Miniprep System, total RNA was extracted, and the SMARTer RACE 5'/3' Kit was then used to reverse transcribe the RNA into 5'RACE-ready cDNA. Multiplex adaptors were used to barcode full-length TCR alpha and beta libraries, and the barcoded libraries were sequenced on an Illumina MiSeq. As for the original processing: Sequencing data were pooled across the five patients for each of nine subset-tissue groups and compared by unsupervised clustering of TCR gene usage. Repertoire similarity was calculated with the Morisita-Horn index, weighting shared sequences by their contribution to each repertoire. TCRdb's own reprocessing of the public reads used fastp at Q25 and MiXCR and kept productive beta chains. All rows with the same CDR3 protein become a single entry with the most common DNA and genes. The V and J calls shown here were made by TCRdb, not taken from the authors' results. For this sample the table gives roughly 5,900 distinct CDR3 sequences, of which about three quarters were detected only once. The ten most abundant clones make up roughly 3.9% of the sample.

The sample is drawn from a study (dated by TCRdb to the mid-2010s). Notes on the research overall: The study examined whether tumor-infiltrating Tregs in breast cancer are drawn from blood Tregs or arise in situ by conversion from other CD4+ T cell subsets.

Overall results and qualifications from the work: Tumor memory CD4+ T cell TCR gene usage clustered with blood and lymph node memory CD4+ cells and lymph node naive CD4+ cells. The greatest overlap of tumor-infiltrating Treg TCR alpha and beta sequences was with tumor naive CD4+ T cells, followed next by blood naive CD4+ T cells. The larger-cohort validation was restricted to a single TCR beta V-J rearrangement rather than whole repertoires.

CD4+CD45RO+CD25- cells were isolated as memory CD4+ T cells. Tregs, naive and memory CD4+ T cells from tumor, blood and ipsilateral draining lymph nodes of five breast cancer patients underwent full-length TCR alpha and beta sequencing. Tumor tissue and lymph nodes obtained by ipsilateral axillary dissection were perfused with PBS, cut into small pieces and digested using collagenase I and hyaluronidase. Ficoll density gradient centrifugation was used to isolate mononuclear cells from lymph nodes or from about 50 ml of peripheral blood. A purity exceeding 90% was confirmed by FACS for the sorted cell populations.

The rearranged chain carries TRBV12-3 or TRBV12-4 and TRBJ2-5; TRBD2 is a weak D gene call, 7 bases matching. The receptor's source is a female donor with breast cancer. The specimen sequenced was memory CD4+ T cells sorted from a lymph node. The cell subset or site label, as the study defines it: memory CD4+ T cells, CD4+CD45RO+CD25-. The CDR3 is CASSFTGGYQETQYF. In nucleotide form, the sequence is TGTGCCAGCAGTTTTACGGGGGGCTACCAAGAGACCCAGTACTTC.